The 28 T cell receptor beta chains presented below share a single source sample, sequenced in a study of PD-L1 blockade in urothelial cancer. This sample's time point: pretreatment peripheral blood. The table came from immunoSEQ multiplex PCR; TCRdb's copy has only in-frame clones and leaves some out. Of about 95,000 clones listed, 87% are singletons. The source material was PBMCs, sampled around atezolizumab (anti-PD-L1) treatment. These receptor sequences come from a man aged 55 to 70 with urothelial cancer.

The chain carries TRBV6-6 and TRBJ2-2; D is undetermined. The CDR3 has 12 amino acids. The germline V gene encodes CDR1 MNHNY and CDR2 SVGAGI (reference sequence). Trimming took 7 bases from V and 0 from J, leaving 3 bases between them. CDR3 loop: CASITNTGELFF. In nucleotides, the CDR3 is TGTGCCAGCATTACGAACACCGGGGAGCTGTTTTTT.

CDR3 sequence: CSVGQGASDQPQHF. The DNA for the CDR3 is TGCAGCGTTGGACAGGGGGCGAGTGATCAGCCCCAGCATTTT. The chain couples TRBV29-1 to TRBJ1-5; 10 bases align to TRBD1. The CDR3 runs to 14 residues. Germline CDR1 SQVTM, CDR2 ANQGSEA. V was pared by 4 bases and J by 5 bases, with 5 bases of the junction left unmatched.

This chain joins TRBV5-1 and TRBJ1-5; 7 positions match TRBD1. This CDR3 spans 15 amino acids. CDR1 is SGHRS, CDR2 YFSETQ, per germline. Losses at the gene ends were 4 bases for V and 1 base for J; bases not matched to a gene: 5. CDR3 coding DNA: TGCGCCAGCAGCCCAGAGGGACAGAGCAATCAGCCCCAGCATTTT. The encoded protein is CASSPEGQSNQPQHF.

V and J are TRBV18 and TRBJ1-4; D perhaps matches TRBD1 (5 bases). V lost 3 bases to trimming and J lost 3 bases, with 14 bases between them. Germline CDR1 is KGHSH and CDR2 is LQKENI. The CDR3 sequence is 16 residues long. DNA for the CDR3: TGTGCCAGCTCACCGCTAGGGACTGTACCTAATGAAAAACTGTTTTTT. Its translation: CASSPLGTVPNEKLFF.

The chain uses TRBV11-1 and TRBJ1-2, with 7 nucleotides matching TRBD1. Germline V gives CDR1 SGHAT, CDR2 FQDESV (reference sequence). The trim removed 5 bases at V and 0 bases at J, leaving 6 bases unmatched. This CDR3 has 15 amino acids. The CDR3: CASSPGQLANYGYTF. The DNA for the CDR3 is TGTGCCAGCAGCCCGGGACAGTTAGCTAACTATGGCTACACCTTC. Supplemented by reference TRBV11-1 and TRBJ1-2, the full variable domain reads EAEVAQSPRYKITEKSQAVAFWCDPISGHATLYWYRQILGQGPELLVQFQDESVVDDSQLPKDRFSAERLKGVDSTLKIQPAELGDSAMYLCASSPGQLANYGYTFGSGTRLTVV.

V usage is TRBV7-2 and J usage is TRBJ2-5; 7 nucleotides agree with TRBD2. Germline lookup yields CDR1 SGHTA and CDR2 FQGNSA. This CDR3 has 15 amino acids. The junction had 7 bases not matched to a gene; V was cut back by 4 bases and J by 2 bases. The CDR3 reads CASSSDSGWQETQYF. CDR3 sequence (DNA): TGTGCCAGCAGCTCCGATAGCGGGTGGCAAGAGACCCAGTACTTC. The full variable domain, its missing parts supplied by reference TRBV7-2 and TRBJ2-5, is GAGVSQSPSNKVTEKGKDVELRCDPISGHTALYWYRQSLGQGLEFLIYFQGNSAPDKSGLPSDRFSAERTGGSVSTLTIQRTQQEDSAVYLCASSSDSGWQETQYFGPGTRLLVL.

The rearrangement joins TRBV7-8 to TRBJ2-7, with D tentatively TRBD2 (5 bases). CDR1 SGHVS and CDR2 FQNEAQ come from the germline V gene. V was shortened by 5 bases and J by 5 bases, with 16 bases between the two germline ends. This CDR3 is built from 14 residues. CDR3 bases: TGTGCCAGCAGCCCCAGCGGAGGCAGGAACGAGCAGTACTTC. Encoded protein: CASSPSGGRNEQYF.

In its sample, this clone was seen once. This sequence joins TRBV18 and TRBJ1-4, with D possibly TRBD1 on 6 matching bases. The CDR3 loop spans 14 amino acids. The V end was cut by 3 bases, the J end by 8 bases, with 13 bases between. Germline loops: CDR1 KGHSH, CDR2 LQKENI. The CDR3 is CASSPQGSGEKLFF. The CDR3 DNA sequence: TGTGCCAGCTCACCCCAGGGGAGTGGCGAAAAACTGTTTTTT.

Concerning this clone: Compared with germline, one end of the junction differs, possibly owing to a read error. The chain joins TRBV7-2 to TRBJ2-1; possible D gene TRBD1, 5 bases. The CDR3 spans 13 residues. Germline-derived CDR1 and CDR2 are SGHTA and FQGNSA. The CDR3 is CASSLGHQNGQFF. The CDR3 DNA reads as TGTGCCAGCAGCCTCGGACACCAGAATGGGCAGTTCTTC.

The chain couples TRBV11-2 to TRBJ2-7, with 8 positions matching TRBD1. Germline CDR1 reads SGHAT; CDR2 reads FQNNGV. The trim removed 5 bases at V and 3 bases at J, leaving 15 bases unmatched. The CDR3 runs to 17 residues. The CDR3 nucleotides are TGTGCCAGCAGCCAAAAGGATTTAGGACAGGGATACTACGAGCAGTACTTC. It yields the protein CASSQKDLGQGYYEQYF.

Regarding this clone: At one end the junction does not follow the germline gene, possibly because of a read error. The rearrangement joins TRBV11-3 to TRBJ2-1; 10 bases fit TRBD2. This CDR3 is 18 amino acids long. Germline CDR1 is SGHNT and CDR2 is YENEEA. CDR3 amino acids: CASSLVASGGRATNEQFF. The CDR3 coding sequence is TGTGCCAGCAGTTTAGTGGCTAGCGGGGGCCGGGCCACCAATGAGCAGTTCTTC.

The CDR3 nucleotides are TGTGCCAGTAGTTCCAGCACAGCCTCTGGAAACACCATATATTTT. Its protein product is CASSSSTASGNTIYF. This chain links TRBV19 with TRBJ1-3, with D uncertain. Germline V gene lookup returns CDR1 LNHDA and CDR2 SQIVND (reference sequence). This CDR3 has 15 residues. Deletions cut 5 bases from V and 0 bases from J, with 11 bases between.

The chain has TRBV27 and TRBJ2-7; 9 positions agree with TRBD2. The CDR3 covers 15 residues. Germline CDR1 and CDR2: MNHEY and SMNVEV (reference sequence). The trim removed 2 bases at V and 3 bases at J, leaving 5 bases unmatched. CDR3 region: CASSLGAGGVYEQYF. In nucleotides, the CDR3 is TGTGCCAGCAGTTTAGGGGCGGGAGGGGTCTACGAGCAGTACTTC.

The chain couples TRBV28 to TRBJ1-6; unclear D gene. The germline CDR1 and CDR2 sequences are MDHEN and SYDVKM. The CDR3 runs to 12 residues. Trimming pared 7 bases from V and 7 bases from J, leaving 8 bases between. CDR3 sequence (DNA): TGTGCCAGCACTGAGGTCAATTCACCCCTCCACTTT. It specifies CASTEVNSPLHF. Combining the CDR3 with reference TRBV28 and TRBJ1-6 gives the whole variable domain DVKVTQSSRYLVKRTGEKVFLECVQDMDHENMFWYRQDPGLGLRLIYFSYDVKMKEKGDIPEGYSVSREKKERFSLILESASTNQTSMYLCASTEVNSPLHFGNGTRLTVT.

The rearrangement joins TRBV14 to TRBJ2-1, with TRBD2 matching over 8 bases. CDR3 size: 20 residues. V dropped 0 bases and J dropped 4; count of bases not matched to a gene: 17. The germline V gene encodes CDR1 SGHDN and CDR2 FVKESK. Here the CDR3 reads CASSQDTPAGVNFFYNEQFF. The CDR3 nucleotides read TGTGCCAGCAGCCAAGATACCCCAGCGGGGGTAAACTTTTTTTACAATGAGCAGTTCTTC.

The chain combines TRBV29-1 with TRBJ1-2; 10 bases are a match to TRBD1. The CDR3 sequence is 13 residues long. V dropped 7 bases and J dropped 7; count of bases not matched to a gene: 9. Germline values: CDR1 SQVTM, CDR2 ANQGSEA. The CDR3 coding sequence is TGCAGCGCCCGGACAGGGGGTATCGGTGGCTACACCTTC. Its protein product is CSARTGGIGGYTF. The variable domain in full, completed from reference TRBV29-1 and TRBJ1-2, reads SAVISQKPSRDICQRGTSLTIQCQVDSQVTMMFWYRQQPGQSLTLIATANQGSEATYESGFVIDKFPISRPNLTFSTLTVSNMSPEDSSIYLCSARTGGIGGYTFGSGTRLTVV.

The rearrangement joins TRBV4-2 to TRBJ2-3, with TRBD1 matching 9 bases. J gave up 3 bases and V 3 bases, and 4 bases lay outside the gene matches. This CDR3 is 15 amino acids long. CDR1 and CDR2 (germline): LGHNA, YNFKEQ. In DNA form, the CDR3 reads TGTGCCAGCAGCCAGGGGACAGGGAGTACAGATACGCAGTATTTT. Translating gives CASSQGTGSTDTQYF.

The chain combines TRBV9 with TRBJ1-2, with TRBD1 matching over 8 bases. CDR1 is SGDLS, CDR2 YYNGEE, per germline. J was trimmed by 2 bases and V by 10 bases; bases with no gene match: 16. The CDR3 is 16 residues long. CDR3 DNA sequence: TGTGCCTCCTCGGACAGGGAAGGCCCGAGGAACTATGGCTACACCTTC. Its translation is CASSDREGPRNYGYTF.

This chain uses TRBV6-1 with TRBJ1-2, with D possibly matching TRBD1 (5 bases). CDR1 is MNHNS, CDR2 SASEGT, per germline. This CDR3 has 15 residues. V lost 10 bases, J lost 4 bases, and 22 bases lay in between. Written as DNA, the CDR3 is TGTGCCACTCGAAGGTCGGAGACAGAGAGCTATGGCTACACCTTC. It is translated as CATRRSETESYGYTF.

This rearrangement joins TRBV5-1 to TRBJ2-7; a possible D gene is TRBD1 (7 bases). Trimming took off 3 bases at V and 5 bases at J, with 15 bases between the two ends. Looked up from germline, CDR1 is SGHRS and CDR2 is YFSETQ. CDR3 size: 14 residues. CDR3 sequence reads: CASSSPGGSNEQYF. The CDR3, as DNA: TGCGCCAGCAGCTCCCCAGGGGGGTCGAACGAGCAGTACTTC.

The chain has TRBV19 and TRBJ1-1; D call uncertain. Trimming removed 6 bases at V and 7 bases at J, with 12 bases between. Germline CDR1 is LNHDA and CDR2 is SQIVND (reference sequence). The CDR3 loop spans 12 amino acids. For the CDR3, the DNA is TGTGCCAGTAGCGATAGGCGACATGAAGCTTTCTTT. Amino acid sequence: CASSDRRHEAFF.

The V call is TRBV6-5, the J call TRBJ2-5; a weak D match, TRBD1 (6 bases). CDR3 length equals 13 residues. Trimming removed 6 bases from V and 2 bases from J, with 10 bases in between. CDR1 and CDR2 from the germline V gene are MNHEY and SVGAGI. CDR3 sequence reads: CASRAGAQETQYF. The CDR3 region has the DNA TGTGCCAGCAGGGCAGGGGCGCAAGAGACCCAGTACTTC.

V gene TRBV5-6 combines with J gene TRBJ2-3; 13 bases fit TRBD2. The CDR3 totals 19 residues. V lost 4 bases and J lost 3; bases outside the gene matches: 14. The germline V gene encodes CDR1 SGHDT and CDR2 YYEEEE. The CDR3 DNA reads as TGTGCCAGCAGCCTTTGGACTAGCGGGAGTGAGGTCGGGACAGATACGCAGTATTTT. The encoded protein is CASSLWTSGSEVGTDTQYF.

The genes are TRBV11-2 and TRBJ2-1; 9 nucleotides line up with TRBD2. The length of the CDR3 is 17 residues. V lost 4 bases, J lost 7 bases, and 14 bases stayed unmatched. Germline loops: CDR1 SGHAT, CDR2 FQNNGV. CDR3 sequence reads: CASSYSLAGALQNEQFF. The CDR3 nucleotides read TGTGCCAGCAGCTACTCGTTAGCGGGAGCCCTGCAGAATGAGCAGTTCTTC. The variable domain in full, completed from reference TRBV11-2 and TRBJ2-1, reads EAGVAQSPRYKIIEKRQSVAFWCNPISGHATLYWYQQILGQGPKLLIQFQNNGVVDDSQLPKDRFSAERLKGVDSTLKIQPAKLEDSAVYLCASSYSLAGALQNEQFFGPGTRLTVL.

The V and J genes are TRBV4-1 and TRBJ2-7, with D possibly being TRBD2 (5 bases). CDR1 and CDR2 (germline): MGHRA, YSYEKL. V was clipped by 0 bases and J by 5 bases, with 8 bases between them. The CDR3 consists of 13 residues. The CDR3 DNA reads TGCGCCAGCAGCCAAGATAGGACTCACGAGCAGTACTTC. Translating it yields CASSQDRTHEQYF.

This chain joins TRBV9 and TRBJ1-1; a possible D gene is TRBD1 (6 bases). V was pared by 4 bases and J by 2 bases, with 12 bases between. The germline V gene encodes CDR1 SGDLS and CDR2 YYNGEE. The CDR3 extends over 14 amino acids. CDR3 sequence: CASSPRGTNTEAFF. CDR3 sequence (DNA): TGTGCCAGCAGCCCCCGAGGGACAAACACTGAAGCTTTCTTT.

V usage is TRBV14 and J usage is TRBJ1-2, with D perhaps TRBD1 (6 bases). Germline CDR1 is SGHDN and CDR2 is FVKESK. V lost 0 bases to trimming and J lost 5 bases, with 22 bases between them. The CDR3 spans 18 residues. The CDR3 DNA follows: TGTGCCAGCAGCCAAGATTCTTGGGCAGGGGATGAACTTTATGGCTACACCTTC. This translates into CASSQDSWAGDELYGYTF.

The chain couples TRBV7-8 to TRBJ2-7, with D possibly being TRBD2 (6 bases). CDR1 and CDR2 from the germline V gene are SGHVS and FQNEAQ. V lost 6 bases, J lost 0 bases, and 12 bases lay in between. The CDR3 sequence is 14 residues long. The CDR3 region has the DNA TGTGCCAGCAGTCCGCGGGACGGCTCCTACGAGCAGTACTTC. Translation: CASSPRDGSYEQYF. The full variable domain, in which reference TRBV7-8 and TRBJ2-7 provide the parts outside the CDR3, is GAGVSQSPRYKVAKRGQDVALRCDPISGHVSLFWYQQALGQGPEFLTYFQNEAQLDKSGLPSDRFFAERPEGSVSTLKIQRTQQEDSAVYLCASSPRDGSYEQYFGPGTRLTVT.